Listed here are 30 T cell receptor beta chains from one sample, sequenced in a study of T cells after yellow fever vaccination. One entry per CDR3 protein results from TCRdb running MiXCR on the 5' RACE reads. The table includes about 140,000 distinct CDR3 sequences, 5% to 8% detected once. This material consisted of CD4+ T cells sorted from PBMCs, taken 10 days after the yellow fever booster vaccination. The receptor set was obtained from a man aged 25 to 40 who received the YFV17D yellow fever vaccine.

In this sample, this clonotype turned up a few times. This chain uses TRBV6-2 or TRBV6-3 with TRBJ2-2; 8 nucleotides line up with TRBD2. The trim removed 4 bases at V and 9 bases at J, leaving 10 bases unmatched. This CDR3 has 15 residues. Germline V lookup: CDR1 MNHEY, CDR2 SVGEGT. The CDR3 reads CASSSPGGRLWELFF. The CDR3 nucleotides are TGTGCCAGCAGTTCCCCGGGAGGGCGTCTTTGGGAGCTGTTTTTT.

This clonotype has at least ten counts. The chain uses TRBV25-1 and TRBJ1-4; D remains unclear. Per the germline V gene, CDR1 is MGHDK and CDR2 is SYGVNS. Deletions cut 3 bases from V and 14 bases from J, with 16 bases between. The length of the CDR3 is 13 residues. The DNA for the CDR3 is TGTGCCAGCAGTGAGGGGTTAGGAACCGGGCTGTTTTTT. The encoded protein is CASSEGLGTGLFF.

This clonotype was picked up many times. V gene TRBV5-1 combines with J gene TRBJ2-3; perhaps D is TRBD1 or TRBD2 (6 bases each). In germline, CDR1 is SGHRS, CDR2 YFSETQ. CDR3 size: 16 residues. V was clipped by 3 bases and J by 2 bases, with 16 bases between them. The CDR3 DNA reads TGCGCCAGCAGCTCGGGGGACACCTACTTCACAGATACGCAGTATTTT. Its protein product is CASSSGDTYFTDTQYF.

V is TRBV7-3 and J is TRBJ2-6; D is uncertain. This CDR3 comprises 18 residues. The V end lost 5 bases, the J end lost 2 bases, and 19 bases lay between the germline ends. Germline V gene sequence: CDR1 SGHTA, CDR2 FQGTGA. CDR3 sequence: CASSPVGSSAPGANVLTF. In nucleotides, the CDR3 is TGTGCCAGCAGCCCGGTGGGGTCTTCGGCCCCTGGGGCCAACGTCCTGACTTTC. Looking up the rest from reference TRBV7-3 and TRBJ2-6 gives the full variable domain: GAGVSQTPSNKVTEKGKYVELRCDPISGHTALYWYRQSLGQGPEFLIYFQGTGAADDSGLPNDRFFAVRPEGSVSTLKIQRTERGDSAVYLCASSPVGSSAPGANVLTFGAGSRLTVL.

A remark on this clonotype: This sequence may be a read error, since a much larger clone differs from it by one base. The chain combines TRBV20-1 with TRBJ2-1, with D perhaps TRBD2 (5 bases). Germline V lookup: CDR1 DFQATT, CDR2 SNEGSKA (reference sequence). The CDR3 has 13 residues. This CDR3 reads CSASGGQINEPFF. CDR3 bases: TGCAGTGCTAGTGGAGGTCAGATTAATGAGCCGTTCTTC.

This clonotype has ten or more counts. This chain uses TRBV7-6 with TRBJ1-1; D is uncertain. CDR1 is SGHVS and CDR2 is FNYEAQ in the germline V gene. V gave up 6 bases and J gave up 4 bases, with 12 bases separating them. This CDR3 has 13 residues. In DNA form, the CDR3 reads TGTGCCAGCAGACCGAGGTTGGGCACTGAAGCTTTCTTT. It codes for CASRPRLGTEAFF.

This clonotype was counted many times. V usage is TRBV7-2 and J usage is TRBJ2-2; D is unclear. CDR1 is SGHTA and CDR2 is FQGNSA in the germline V gene. The CDR3 covers 15 residues. Trimming removed 0 bases at V and 4 bases at J, with 9 bases between. CDR3 region: CASSLAVFVTGELFF. In nucleotides, the CDR3 is TGTGCCAGCAGCTTAGCAGTCTTTGTCACCGGGGAGCTGTTTTTT.

About this clonotype: A read error may be the cause here, since a much bigger clone is one base away. The chain combines TRBV5-5 with TRBJ2-3; TRBD2 matches 12 bases. Germline V gene sequence: CDR1 SGHKS, CDR2 YYEKEE (reference sequence). J lost 4 bases, V lost 4 bases, and 7 bases had no gene match. This CDR3 has 16 residues. CDR3 in DNA: TGTGCCAGCAGCATGACTAGCGGGAGATGGGCAGATACGCAGTATTTT. Encoded protein: CASSMTSGRWADTQYF.

This clonotype was found many times. The rearrangement joins TRBV5-1 to TRBJ2-1; D is unresolved. Germline values: CDR1 SGHRS, CDR2 YFSETQ. V gave up 0 bases and J gave up 0 bases, with 7 bases separating them. The CDR3 loop spans 15 amino acids. Written as DNA, the CDR3 is TGCGCCAGCAGCTTGGGCCAGAGCTCCTACAATGAGCAGTTCTTC. Translating it yields CASSLGQSSYNEQFF.

The table lists this clonotype with many counts. This chain connects TRBV12-3 or TRBV12-4 to TRBJ2-7, with 7 positions matching TRBD2. This CDR3 is 14 amino acids long. J was trimmed by 7 bases and V by 2 bases; bases with no gene match: 8. DNA of the CDR3: TGTGCCAGCAGTTTAAGGGCGGGAGTGGGTGAGCAGTACTTC. This translates into CASSLRAGVGEQYF.

This clonotype has only a few counts. The chain is built from TRBV30 and TRBJ1-1; D is unresolved. Germline loops: CDR1 GTSNPN, CDR2 SVGIG (reference sequence). The CDR3 covers 14 residues. Trimming pared 2 bases from V and 1 base from J, leaving 11 bases between. DNA for the CDR3: TGTGCCTGGAGTTACTCCATCAGGAACACTGAAGCTTTCTTT. Protein sequence: CAWSYSIRNTEAFF.

This clonotype was seen at least ten times. This chain joins TRBV7-2 and TRBJ2-1, with a tentative D call TRBD1 (5 bases). V lost 2 bases and J lost 6, with 8 bases in between. Germline CDR1 reads SGHTA; CDR2 reads FQGNSA. The CDR3 contains 13 residues. In DNA form, the CDR3 reads TGTGCCAGCAGCTTACGACAGAGCAATGAGCAGTTCTTC. Its translation: CASSLRQSNEQFF.

The chain links TRBV7-9 to TRBJ2-6; D gene ambiguous. V shed 3 bases and J shed 0 bases, with 9 bases lying between them. CDR3 length: 16 amino acids. Per germline, CDR1 SEHNR and CDR2 FQNEAQ (reference sequence). The CDR3, as DNA: TGTGCCAGCAGCTTTGGGCGAGTCTCTGGGGCCAACGTCCTGACTTTC. Translated, it gives CASSFGRVSGANVLTF.

The sample holds many counts of this clonotype. The chain carries TRBV5-1 and TRBJ2-7; D is unclear. CDR3 length equals 11 residues. Trimming took off 0 bases at V and 3 bases at J, with 1 base between the two ends. The germline CDR1 and CDR2 sequences are SGHRS and YFSETQ. CDR3 DNA: TGCGCCAGCAGCTTGGACTACGAGCAGTACTTC. Translation: CASSLDYEQYF.

In its sample, this clonotype was seen many times. The chain carries TRBV20-1 and TRBJ2-2; D may be TRBD1 or TRBD2 (5 bases each). Trimming left V 0 bases short and J 2 bases short, with 10 bases between. The CDR3 is made up of 15 amino acids. Germline V gives CDR1 DFQATT, CDR2 SNEGSKA (reference sequence). CDR3 DNA: TGCAGTGCTAGAGAGTGGGACCACAACACCGGGGAGCTGTTTTTT. Amino acid sequence: CSAREWDHNTGELFF.

This clonotype was seen more than once but under ten times. V and J are TRBV3-1 and TRBJ2-7; possibly TRBD2 for D (5 bases). The V gene lost 5 bases and the J gene lost 6 bases, with 17 bases spanning the gap. The germline CDR1 and CDR2 sequences are LGHDT and YNNKEL (reference sequence). The CDR3 sequence is 14 residues long. The chain's CDR3 is CASSNLSPRGEQYF. In nucleotides, the CDR3 is TGTGCCAGCAGCAACCTCTCACCCCGGGGCGAGCAGTACTTC.

The rearrangement links TRBV5-1 to TRBJ2-3; possibly TRBD2 for D (5 bases). The germline CDR1 and CDR2 sequences are SGHRS and YFSETQ. This CDR3 has 16 residues. V lost 0 bases, J lost 0 bases, and 11 bases lay in between. The CDR3 coding sequence is TGCGCCAGCAGCTTGGGGGGAGACACTAGCACAGATACGCAGTATTTT. Translating it yields CASSLGGDTSTDTQYF.

This clonotype was picked up many times. This rearrangement joins TRBV12-3 or TRBV12-4 to TRBJ2-7; no reliable D call. Trimming removed 3 bases from V and 3 bases from J, with 12 bases in between. The CDR3 runs 14 residues. The CDR3, as DNA: TGTGCCAGCAGTTTTGGGAACGGCGTCTACGAGCAGTACTTC. This codes for CASSFGNGVYEQYF.

This clonotype has ten or more counts. CDR3: CASSLATALFRDPGELFF. CDR3 nucleotides: TGTGCCAGCAGCTTGGCAACCGCGCTATTCCGCGACCCCGGGGAGCTGTTTTTT. This chain joins TRBV5-6 and TRBJ2-2; D unresolved. Trimming removed 0 bases at V and 6 bases at J, with 21 bases between. The CDR3 spans 18 residues. Germline loops: CDR1 SGHDT, CDR2 YYEEEE.

This clonotype has only a few counts. V gene TRBV20-1 combines with J gene TRBJ2-5; possible D gene TRBD2, 6 bases. Trimming shortened V by 3 bases and J by 7 bases, and 18 bases separated the two germline ends. Germline loops: CDR1 DFQATT, CDR2 SNEGSKA (reference sequence). This CDR3 is built from 14 residues. CDR3 in amino acids: CSASLRAGGGTQYF. DNA for the CDR3: TGCAGTGCTAGTTTGCGGGCTGGGGGAGGGACCCAGTACTTC.

Many counts were recorded for this clonotype. The rearrangement links TRBV24-1 to TRBJ2-3; TRBD1 aligns across 8 bases. The CDR3 extends over 15 amino acids. Germline assignment: CDR1 KGHDR and CDR2 SFDVKD. V trimming: 7 bases; J trimming: 2 bases; junction bases outside the gene matches: 7. CDR3 sequence reads: CATSPGTGATDTQYF. As DNA, the CDR3 is TGTGCCACCAGCCCCGGGACAGGCGCCACAGATACGCAGTATTTT.

There are many counts of this clonotype. The chain is built from TRBV5-1 and TRBJ1-1; D might be TRBD1 (5 bases). Germline V gene data show CDR1 as SGHRS and CDR2 as YFSETQ. CDR3 length equals 14 residues. Trimming took 0 bases from V and 2 from J, leaving 8 bases between them. CDR3 amino acids: CASSLDQGNTEAFF. Written as DNA, the CDR3 is TGCGCCAGCAGCTTGGATCAGGGCAACACTGAAGCTTTCTTT. The full variable domain, its missing parts supplied by reference TRBV5-1 and TRBJ1-1, is KAGVTQTPRYLIKTRGQQVTLSCSPISGHRSVSWYQQTPGQGLQFLFEYFSETQRNKGNFPGRFSGRQFSNSRSEMNVSTLELGDSALYLCASSLDQGNTEAFFGQGTRLTVV.

This clonotype was recorded at least ten times. The rearrangement joins TRBV7-9 to TRBJ2-5; maybe TRBD1 (5 bases). The CDR3 length is 13 residues. V lost 5 bases and J lost 5, with 12 bases in between. Germline loops: CDR1 SEHNR, CDR2 FQNEAQ (reference sequence). Here the CDR3 reads CASSGRVWETQYF. CDR3 sequence (DNA): TGTGCCAGCAGCGGCAGGGTTTGGGAGACCCAGTACTTC. Supplemented by reference TRBV7-9 and TRBJ2-5, the full variable domain reads DTGVSQNPRHKITKRGQNVTFRCDPISEHNRLYWYRQTLGQGPEFLTYFQNEAQLEKSRLLSDRFSAERPKGSFSTLEIQRTEQGDSAMYLCASSGRVWETQYFGPGTRLLVL.

The chain employs TRBV5-4 and TRBJ2-7; 10 nucleotides align to TRBD2. V was pared by 3 bases and J by 5 bases, with 5 bases of the junction left unmatched. In germline, CDR1 is SGHNT, CDR2 YYREEE (reference sequence). This CDR3 has 14 residues. In DNA form, the CDR3 reads TGTGCCAGCAGCTCGGGACTAGCGTTCAACGAGCAGTACTTC. Protein product: CASSSGLAFNEQYF.

This clonotype was found many times. This chain joins TRBV11-2 and TRBJ2-3; 9 positions match TRBD2. The germline CDR1 and CDR2 sequences are SGHAT and FQNNGV. The CDR3 is made up of 19 amino acids. V shed 2 bases, J shed 0 bases, and the junction held 12 bases outside the gene matches. CDR3 residues: CASSLRGTSQYSSTDTQYF. CDR3 in DNA: TGTGCCAGCAGCTTAAGGGGGACTAGCCAATATTCTAGCACAGATACGCAGTATTTT.

The chain has TRBV19 and TRBJ1-5, with 8 nucleotides matching TRBD1. Germline assignment: CDR1 LNHDA and CDR2 SQIVND (reference sequence). J was trimmed by 2 bases and V by 9 bases; bases with no gene match: 3. The CDR3 contains 13 residues. The CDR3, as DNA: TGTGCCAGCCGGGGACAGGGCAATCAGCCCCAGCATTTT. This sequence encodes CASRGQGNQPQHF.

This clonotype showed up many times. The chain joins TRBV7-8 to TRBJ2-7, with 7 bases matching TRBD2. Losses at the gene ends were 3 bases for V and 9 bases for J; bases not matched to a gene: 5. This CDR3 contains 12 residues. CDR1 is SGHVS, CDR2 FQNEAQ, per germline. CDR3 DNA: TGTGCCAGCAGCTTTCGGGGGGAGACGCAGTACTTC. Translating gives CASSFRGETQYF.

This clonotype was recorded at least ten times. The chain uses TRBV15 and TRBJ2-3; D is unclear. V lost 3 bases to trimming and J lost 4 bases, with 11 bases between them. The CDR3 sequence is 14 residues long. The germline V gene encodes CDR1 LNHNV and CDR2 YYDKDF (reference sequence). The CDR3 loop is CATSRALSADTQYF. Here the CDR3 DNA reads TGTGCCACCAGCAGGGCCCTCTCGGCAGATACGCAGTATTTT.

The CDR3 coding sequence is TGTGCCAGCGTGCTGCAGGTCTCCGGGGAGCTGTTTTTT. It codes for CASVLQVSGELFF. This rearrangement joins TRBV2 to TRBJ2-2; D ambiguous. Trimming stripped 8 bases from V and 6 bases from J, with 13 bases between. The CDR3 spans 13 residues. CDR1 is SNHLY, CDR2 FYNNEI, per germline.

There are many counts of this clonotype. This sequence joins TRBV7-2 and TRBJ2-3, with a tentative D call TRBD2 (5 bases). CDR1 SGHTA and CDR2 FQGNSA come from the germline V gene. V was trimmed by 5 bases and J by 5 bases, leaving 23 bases between them. The CDR3 has 17 amino acids. Here the CDR3 DNA reads TGTGCCAGCAGCCGAAAAGAGGGAGCCTCGGCGGGAGATACGCAGTATTTT. Amino acid sequence: CASSRKEGASAGDTQYF.